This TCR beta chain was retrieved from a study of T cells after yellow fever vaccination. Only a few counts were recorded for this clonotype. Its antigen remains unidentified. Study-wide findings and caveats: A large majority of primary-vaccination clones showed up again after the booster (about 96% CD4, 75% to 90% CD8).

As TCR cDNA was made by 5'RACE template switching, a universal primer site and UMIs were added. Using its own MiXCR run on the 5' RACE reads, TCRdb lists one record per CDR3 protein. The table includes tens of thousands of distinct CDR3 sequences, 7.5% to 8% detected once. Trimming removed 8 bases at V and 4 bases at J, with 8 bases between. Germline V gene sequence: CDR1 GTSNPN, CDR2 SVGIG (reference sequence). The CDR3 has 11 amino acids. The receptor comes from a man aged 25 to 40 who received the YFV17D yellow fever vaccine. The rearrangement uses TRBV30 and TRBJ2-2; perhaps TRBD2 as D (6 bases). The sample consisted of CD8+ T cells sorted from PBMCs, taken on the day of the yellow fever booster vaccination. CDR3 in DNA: TGTGCCGGAGGGACCACCGGGGAGCTGTTTTTT. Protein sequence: CAGGTTGELFF.